The 14 T cell receptor beta chains given below trace back to one sample, sequenced in a study of technical replicates of blood from a handful of donors. The repertoire was sequenced with immunoSEQ multiplex PCR; TCRdb's copy has only in-frame clones and lacks some. The table has some 77,000 clones, around 96% seen once; the top ten hold roughly 0.35%. The sequencing input was T cells isolated from PBMCs. The receptors were sampled from a human donor in good health.

The chain recombines TRBV28 with TRBJ2-3, with D unclear. Trimming removed 2 bases from V and 0 bases from J, with 6 bases in between. Per germline, CDR1 MDHEN and CDR2 SYDVKM. The CDR3 covers 14 residues. The CDR3: CASSLTTSTDTQYF. The CDR3 DNA reads as TGTGCCAGCAGTTTAACGACTAGCACAGATACGCAGTATTTT.

The rearrangement joins TRBV9 to TRBJ1-1; D possibly corresponds to TRBD1 (6 bases). The CDR3 loop spans 13 amino acids. Germline V CDR1 and CDR2: SGDLS, YYNGEE. Trimming took 3 bases from V and 11 from J, leaving 17 bases between them. The CDR3 sequence: CASSGSGQLMAFF. The CDR3 DNA sequence: TGTGCCAGCAGCGGGAGCGGACAGCTTATGGCTTTCTTT.

Comment on this clone: Compared with germline, one end of the junction differs, possibly owing to a read error. The gene calls are TRBV6-1 and TRBJ1-2, with D hard to call. This CDR3 is 12 amino acids long. CDR1 is MNHNS, CDR2 SASEGT, per germline. CDR3 sequence (DNA): TGTGCCAGCAGGGTCGTTAACTACGGCTACACCTTC. Encoded protein: CASRVVNYGYTF.

The chain uses TRBV6-5 and TRBJ1-2; 7 nucleotides align to TRBD1. Germline CDR1 is MNHEY and CDR2 is SVGAGI. This CDR3 is 13 amino acids long. With 5 bases clipped from V and 2 bases from J, the junction kept 2 bases outside the gene matches. The DNA for the CDR3 is TGTGCCAGCAGTACGACAGGGAACTATGGCTACACCTTC. As protein: CASSTTGNYGYTF.

The V call is TRBV30, the J call TRBJ2-7, with D perhaps matching TRBD2 (6 bases). CDR3 size: 11 residues. Germline CDR1 reads GTSNPN; CDR2 reads SVGIG (reference sequence). V lost 2 bases and J lost 5, with 7 bases in between. The CDR3 here is CAWSWRDEQYF. The CDR3, as DNA: TGTGCCTGGAGTTGGAGGGACGAGCAGTACTTC.

This chain connects TRBV6-5 to TRBJ1-2; TRBD1 agrees at 8 bases. The length of the CDR3 is 15 residues. Trimming cost V 5 bases and J 3 bases; bases outside gene matches: 8. In germline, CDR1 is MNHEY, CDR2 SVGAGI. CDR3 in amino acids: CASSPGTGWHYGYTF. CDR3 sequence (DNA): TGTGCCAGCAGTCCCGGGACAGGCTGGCACTATGGCTACACCTTC.

The chain uses TRBV28 and TRBJ2-7; 8 bases agree with TRBD1. The CDR3 is 13 amino acids. The germline V gene has CDR1 MDHEN and CDR2 SYDVKM. The V segment lost 3 bases and the J segment 7 bases; nucleotides outside the gene matches: 5. The chain's CDR3 is CASSFRDRWEQYF. The DNA of the CDR3 is TGTGCCAGCAGTTTTCGGGACAGGTGGGAGCAGTACTTC.

The chain couples TRBV4-3 to TRBJ2-1, with 12 bases identical to TRBD2. The CDR3 has 17 amino acids. V lost 2 bases to trimming and J lost 4 bases; unmatched junction nucleotides: 6. The germline CDR1 and CDR2 sequences are LGHNA and YSLEER. The CDR3 DNA reads as TGCGCCAGCAGCCAAACGACTAGCGGGAGTACTTACAATGAGCAGTTCTTC. Encoded protein: CASSQTTSGSTYNEQFF.

The gene calls are TRBV15 and TRBJ2-7, with 8 nucleotides matching TRBD1. V was pared by 4 bases and J by 2 bases, with 7 bases of the junction left unmatched. This CDR3 region has 15 residues. The germline gives CDR1 LNHNV, CDR2 YYDKDF (reference sequence). The CDR3 DNA reads TGTGCCACCAGCAATGGACAGGGAGCAACCTACGAGCAGTACTTC. Protein: CATSNGQGATYEQYF. The whole variable domain, remainder taken from reference TRBV15 and TRBJ2-7, is DAMVIQNPRYQVTQFGKPVTLSCSQTLNHNVMYWYQQKSSQAPKLLFHYYDKDFNNEADTPDNFQSRRPNTSFCFLDIRSPGLGDTAMYLCATSNGQGATYEQYFGPGTRLTVT.

This CDR3 is CASSDSALNYGYTF. The CDR3 DNA reads TGCGCCAGCAGTGATAGTGCTCTGAACTATGGCTACACCTTC. The chain joins TRBV10-2 to TRBJ1-2; D gene uncertain. V was cut by 3 bases and J by 2 bases, with 10 bases left in between. This CDR3 is built from 14 residues. Germline assignment: CDR1 WSHSY and CDR2 SAAADI.

The chain carries TRBV7-2 and TRBJ1-3; TRBD1 aligns across 7 bases. The germline gives CDR1 SGHTA, CDR2 FQGNSA. Unmatched junction bases numbered 4, after V lost 5 bases and J lost 0 bases. CDR3 length: 15 amino acids. As DNA, the CDR3 is TGTGCCAGCAGCCCAAGGACAGGCTCTGGAAACACCATATATTTT. Amino acids: CASSPRTGSGNTIYF.

The chain links TRBV10-1 to TRBJ2-1, with 7 bases matching TRBD2. Germline CDR1 reads WNHNN; CDR2 reads SYGVQD (reference sequence). The CDR3 extends over 13 amino acids. After removal of 8 bases from V and 7 bases from J, the junction contained 8 bases not matched to a gene. The DNA for the CDR3 is TGCGCCAGCGTCGGGAGGTCTAGGAATGAGCAGTTCTTC. Translation: CASVGRSRNEQFF.

This chain uses TRBV5-1 with TRBJ2-3; possible D gene TRBD2, 6 bases. The germline gives CDR1 SGHRS, CDR2 YFSETQ. V gave up 4 bases and J gave up 6 bases, with 15 bases separating them. This CDR3 is 14 amino acids long. This CDR3 is CASSGGKHSDTQYF. In DNA, the CDR3 is TGCGCCAGCAGCGGAGGGAAACACTCGGATACGCAGTATTTT. Filled out from reference TRBV5-1 and TRBJ2-3, the complete variable domain reads KAGVTQTPRYLIKTRGQQVTLSCSPISGHRSVSWYQQTPGQGLQFLFEYFSETQRNKGNFPGRFSGRQFSNSRSEMNVSTLELGDSALYLCASSGGKHSDTQYFGPGTRLTVL.

V usage is TRBV7-2 and J usage is TRBJ1-2, with D possibly matching TRBD1 (6 bases). The V and J ends lost 5 bases and 1 base respectively, with 14 bases between them. The CDR3 totals 15 residues. Germline lookup yields CDR1 SGHTA and CDR2 FQGNSA. This CDR3 reads CASSPQGQDNYGYTF. CDR3 DNA sequence: TGTGCCAGCAGCCCTCAGGGGCAGGATAACTATGGCTACACCTTC.